This TCR beta chain was recorded in a study of T cells after yellow fever vaccination. Study background: Preparation used SMART-Seq v4 Ultra Low Input for the low-cell-number fractions.

The germline V and J ends were trimmed by 0 bases and 5 bases, with 13 bases remaining between them. The germline CDR1 and CDR2 sequences are LGHNA and YSLEER. This CDR3 is 15 amino acids long. Using its own MiXCR run on the 5' RACE reads, TCRdb lists one record per CDR3 protein. The sample holds about 320,000 distinct CDR3 sequences; around 4.4% are singletons and the top ten take roughly a fifth. This receptor was obtained from a man aged 18 to 35 who received the YFV17D yellow fever vaccine. The chain is built from TRBV4-3 and TRBJ1-1, with a possible D match to TRBD1 (5 bases). The sample here was PBMCs, taken 15 days after the yellow fever booster vaccination. CDR3 sequence: CASSQDYGGGTEAFF. The CDR3 DNA follows: TGCGCCAGCAGCCAAGATTACGGGGGGGGGACTGAAGCTTTCTTT.